This T cell receptor beta chain stems from a study of monozygotic twins with cystic fibrosis. General observations from the study: Nucleotide-identical clonotype sharing was significantly higher within monozygotic CF twin pairs than between unrelated CF individuals. Clonality was generally low (median around 0.01), higher in the most severe patients. Age, concordance and disease severity did not associate with shared CDR3 numbers. V usage most resembled the co-twin in 13 of 16 pairs.

This CDR3 contains 17 residues. V was cut by 0 bases and J by 0 bases, with 13 bases left in between. In germline, CDR1 is MGHRA, CDR2 YSYEKL. Data came from immunoSEQ multiplex PCR; TCRdb stores just in-frame clones and leaves some out. This table has roughly 13,000 clones, approximately 95% appearing once. As for this clone: Antigen: not known.

This chain connects TRBV4-1 to TRBJ2-3; a weak D match, TRBD2 (5 bases). The TCR comes from a girl under 10 years old with cystic fibrosis. Input material: blood. This CDR3 reads CASSQDWGAASTDTQYF. The CDR3 region has the DNA TGCGCCAGCAGCCAAGATTGGGGAGCGGCTAGCACAGATACGCAGTATTTT.